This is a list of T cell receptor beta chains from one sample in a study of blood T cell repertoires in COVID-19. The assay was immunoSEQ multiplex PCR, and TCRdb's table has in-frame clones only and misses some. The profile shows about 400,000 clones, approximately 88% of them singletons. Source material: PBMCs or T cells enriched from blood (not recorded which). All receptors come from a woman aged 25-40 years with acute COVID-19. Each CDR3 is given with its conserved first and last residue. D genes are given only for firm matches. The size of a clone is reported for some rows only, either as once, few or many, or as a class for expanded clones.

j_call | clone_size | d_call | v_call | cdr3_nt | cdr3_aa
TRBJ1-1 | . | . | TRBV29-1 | TGCAGCGTTGAAGTGGTTCCAGGGTCGGACACTGAAGCTTTCTTT | CSVEVVPGSDTEAFF
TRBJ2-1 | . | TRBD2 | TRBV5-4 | TGTGCCAGCAGCTTTCGGGGGGGGGCACGCAATGAGCAGTTCTTC | CASSFRGGARNEQFF
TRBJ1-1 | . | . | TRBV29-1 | TGCAGCGTTGAGAAGGGGAACATGAACACTGAAGCTTTCTTT | CSVEKGNMNTEAFF
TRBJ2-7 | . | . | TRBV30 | TGTGCCTGGAGTCCCCACTCCTACGAGCAGTACTTC | CAWSPHSYEQYF
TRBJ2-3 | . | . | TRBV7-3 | TGTGCCAGCAGCTTAATGGTAGCCGCCGGGGGCACAGATACGCAGTATTTT | CASSLMVAAGGTDTQYF
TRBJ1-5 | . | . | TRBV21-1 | TGTGCCAGCACCGGGACAGAGAGGGGCAATCAGCCCCAGCATTTT | CASTGTERGNQPQHF
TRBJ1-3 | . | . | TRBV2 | TGTGCCAGCAGGCTGAGCGGGGGCTACGGAAACACCATATATTTT | CASRLSGGYGNTIYF
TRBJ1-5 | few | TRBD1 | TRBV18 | TGTGCCAGCTCACCAGACAGGGGGGATAGCAATCAGCCCCAGCATTTT | CASSPDRGDSNQPQHF
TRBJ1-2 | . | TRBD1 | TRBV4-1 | TGCGCCAGCAGCCGGACAGGGGGCGACTATGGCTACACCTTC | CASSRTGGDYGYTF
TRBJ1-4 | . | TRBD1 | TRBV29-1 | TGCAGCGTCTTACAGGGGGCTGAAAAACTGTTTTTT | CSVLQGAEKLFF
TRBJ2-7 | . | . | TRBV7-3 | TGTGCCAGCAGCTTAGGAGTCTCCTACGAGCAGTACTTC | CASSLGVSYEQYF
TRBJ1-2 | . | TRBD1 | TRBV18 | TGTGCCAGCTCACCGGGGACAGGGAACTATGGCTACACCTTC | CASSPGTGNYGYTF
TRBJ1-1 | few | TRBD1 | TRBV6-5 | TGTGCCAGCACCCACCCGGGGACAGAAAGGGCTTTCTTT | CASTHPGTERAFF
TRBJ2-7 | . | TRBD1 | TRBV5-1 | TGCGCCAGCAGCAGAACTGGACAGGGGGGGTCCTACGAGCAGTACTTC | CASSRTGQGGSYEQYF
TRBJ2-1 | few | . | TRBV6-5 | TGTGCCAGCAGCCCACCCGGGGGGCCTTACAATGAGCAGTTCTTC | CASSPPGGPYNEQFF
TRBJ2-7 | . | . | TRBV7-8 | TGTGCCAGCAGCTTAGATGGGCACGAGCAGTACTTC | CASSLDGHEQYF
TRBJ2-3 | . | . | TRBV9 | TGTGCCAGCAGCGTAAGTATGATCCGCGCTGATACGCAGTATTTT | CASSVSMIRADTQYF
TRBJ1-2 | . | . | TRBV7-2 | TGTGCCAGCAGCTCACTTATCGGTGGGGACATTGGCTACACCTTC | CASSSLIGGDIGYTF
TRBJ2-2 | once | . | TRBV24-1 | TGTGCCACCAGTGATTTCAGCAGGGCCGGGGAGCTGTTTTTT | CATSDFSRAGELFF
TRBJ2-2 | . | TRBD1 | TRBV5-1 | TGCGCCAGCAGCACCGGACAGGGCGTGGGCACCGGGGAGCTGTTTTTT | CASSTGQGVGTGELFF
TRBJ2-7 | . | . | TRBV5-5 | TGTGCCAGCAGTCAACTGGACACCTACGAGCAGTACTTC | CASSQLDTYEQYF
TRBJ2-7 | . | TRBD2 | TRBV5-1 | TGCGCCAGCGGACTCACGGGACTAGCGGGGAGCTACGAGCAGTACTTC | CASGLTGLAGSYEQYF
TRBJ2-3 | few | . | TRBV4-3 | TGCGCCAGCAGCCAAGACTTGGCGGGGAGCACAGATACGCAGTATTTT | CASSQDLAGSTDTQYF
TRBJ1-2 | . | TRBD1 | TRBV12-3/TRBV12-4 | TGTGCCAGCACCCAGGGGGTTGGCTATGGCTACACCTTC | CASTQGVGYGYTF
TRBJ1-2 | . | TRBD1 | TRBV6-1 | TGTGCCAGCAGTGAGGGACAGGGGCCCGCCTATAACTATGGCTACACCTTC | CASSEGQGPAYNYGYTF
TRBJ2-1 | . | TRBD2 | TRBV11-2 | TGTGCCAGCAGCTTAGGGGCGGGACTAGCGGGACGGAATGAGCAGTTCTTC | CASSLGAGLAGRNEQFF
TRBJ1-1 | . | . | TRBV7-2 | TGTGCCAGCAGCTTAGCGCCCCAGGCCTCCGGCACTGAAGCTTTCTTT | CASSLAPQASGTEAFF
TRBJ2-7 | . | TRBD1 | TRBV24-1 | TGTGCCACCAGTGAAGGGGGCGCTGCCTACGAGCAGTACTTC | CATSEGGAAYEQYF
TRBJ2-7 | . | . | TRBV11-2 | TGTGCCAGCAGCTTAGAACCGCGCTGGGGGGGCGACGAGCAGTACTTC | CASSLEPRWGGDEQYF
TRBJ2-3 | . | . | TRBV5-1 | TGCGCCAGCAGCTTCGGGGGGCCGTCAGATACGCAGTATTTT | CASSFGGPSDTQYF
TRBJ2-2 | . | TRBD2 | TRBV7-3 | TGTGCCAGCAGCAGAAGCGGGGGGACGAACACCGGGGAGCTGTTTTTT | CASSRSGGTNTGELFF
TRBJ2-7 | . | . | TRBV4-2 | TGTGCCAGCAGCCAGGGCCTCTACGAGCAGTACTTC | CASSQGLYEQYF
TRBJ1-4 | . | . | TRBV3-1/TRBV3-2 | TGTGCCAGCAGCCTCCTCGGGTCAAGCAATGAAAAACTGTTTTTT | CASSLLGSSNEKLFF
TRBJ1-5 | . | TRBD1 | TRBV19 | TGTGCCAGTAGTGATTGGGACAGGGCAAATCAGCCCCAGCATTTT | CASSDWDRANQPQHF
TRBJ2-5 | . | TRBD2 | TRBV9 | TGTGCCAGCAGCCTTAGCGGGGGCGAACAAGAGACCCAGTACTTC | CASSLSGGEQETQYF
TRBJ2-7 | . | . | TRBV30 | TGTGCCTGGAGTCCGACAGATAACTACGAGCAGTACTTC | CAWSPTDNYEQYF
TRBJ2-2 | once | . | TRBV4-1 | TGCGCCAGCAGCCAAGAGAGTCCCACCGGGGAGCTGTTTTTT | CASSQESPTGELFF
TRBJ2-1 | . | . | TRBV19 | TGTGCCAGTAGTATAGATCTCGGGACATACAATGAGCAGTTCTTC | CASSIDLGTYNEQFF
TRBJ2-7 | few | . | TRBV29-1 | TGCAGCGTGACGGGGAGCTCCTACGAGCAGTACTTC | CSVTGSSYEQYF
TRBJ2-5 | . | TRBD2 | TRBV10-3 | TGTGCCACCTTGACTAGCGGGGGGTCAGGAGGGACCCAGTACTTC | CATLTSGGSGGTQYF
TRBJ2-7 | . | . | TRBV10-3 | TGTGCCATCAGTGAGTCACAGGCACTCTCCTACGAGCAGTACTTC | CAISESQALSYEQYF
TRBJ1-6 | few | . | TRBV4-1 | TGCGCCAGCAGCCAAGATCGAGGGAGTTGGGTGAATTCACCCCTCCACTTT | CASSQDRGSWVNSPLHF
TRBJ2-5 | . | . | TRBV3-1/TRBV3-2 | TGTGCCAGCAGCCAAGAACTAGCCACGGAGACCCAGTACTTC | CASSQELATETQYF
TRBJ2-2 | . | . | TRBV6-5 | TGTGCCAGCAGCAGGTCAGAGAACACCGGGGAGCTGTTTTTT | CASSRSENTGELFF
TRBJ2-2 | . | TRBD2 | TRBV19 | TGTGCCAGTAGTATTAAGGGAGGGCCCGGGGAGCTGTTTTTT | CASSIKGGPGELFF
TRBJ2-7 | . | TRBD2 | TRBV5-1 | TGCGCCAGCAGCTTGGAGACAGCGGGGCAATACGAGCAGTACTTC | CASSLETAGQYEQYF
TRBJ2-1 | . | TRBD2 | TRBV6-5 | TGTGCCAGCAAATACTCGGGACTAGCGGCTTACAATGAGCAGTTCTTC | CASKYSGLAAYNEQFF
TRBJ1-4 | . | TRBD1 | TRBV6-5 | TGTGCCAGCAGTTACGATCTCGGGACAGGGATCAGAAAACTGTTTTTT | CASSYDLGTGIRKLFF
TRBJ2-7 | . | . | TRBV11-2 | TGTGCCAGCAGCTTCGGTTCCTACGAGCAGTACTTC | CASSFGSYEQYF